One and the same sample provided the 10 T cell receptor beta chains below, sequenced in a study of T cell responses to AZD1222 COVID-19 vaccine. The repertoire was sequenced with immunoSEQ multiplex PCR; TCRdb's copy has only in-frame clones and lacks some. The data show under 200,000 clones, 75% to 95% seen once. This sample comprised peripheral blood, obtained on day 0 of AZD1222 vaccination. Source of these receptors: an adult in good health.

This clone has a single count. The chain carries TRBV12-5 and TRBJ2-1, with 8 bases lining up with TRBD2. This CDR3 region has 17 residues. Unmatched junction bases numbered 8, after V lost 0 bases and J lost 4 bases. Germline-derived CDR1 and CDR2 are LGHNT and FRNRAP. The CDR3 spells CASGLVGSGRGYNEQFF. CDR3 DNA sequence: TGTGCTAGTGGTTTGGTAGGTTCCGGGAGGGGATACAATGAGCAGTTCTTC.

The chain recombines TRBV28 with TRBJ2-7; D not certain. Germline V CDR1 and CDR2: MDHEN, SYDVKM. Trimming removed 8 bases at V and 7 bases at J, with 21 bases between. This CDR3 is 14 amino acids long. The CDR3 protein is CASLGVPPGMEQYF. The CDR3 DNA reads as TGTGCCAGCCTCGGCGTTCCTCCAGGAATGGAGCAGTACTTC.

This clone was recorded only once. This chain links TRBV4-1 with TRBJ2-2, with TRBD2 identical over 13 bases. Trimming at V came to 1 base and at J to 6 bases, leaving 2 bases not matched to a gene. The CDR3 is 16 residues long. CDR1 MGHRA and CDR2 YSYEKL come from the germline V gene. CDR3 coding DNA: TGCGCCAGCAGCCAAGTAACTAGCGGGGGGGCCGGGGAGCTGTTTTTT. This translates into CASSQVTSGGAGELFF.

The chain joins TRBV20-1 to TRBJ2-5; no clear D gene. Looked up from germline, CDR1 is DFQATT and CDR2 is SNEGSKA (reference sequence). The CDR3 is made up of 10 amino acids. Trimming shortened V by 6 bases and J by 5 bases, and 7 bases separated the two germline ends. The CDR3 DNA reads as TGCAGTGCCGAGGTGGAGACCCAGTACTTC. It is translated as CSAEVETQYF.

The chain recombines TRBV29-1 with TRBJ1-2; 9 bases line up with TRBD1. The CDR3 loop spans 12 amino acids. V lost 4 bases to trimming and J lost 4 bases; unmatched junction nucleotides: 1. The germline V gene encodes CDR1 SQVTM and CDR2 ANQGSEA. CDR3 bases: TGCAGCGTTGCGACAGGGGGCTATGGCTACACCTTC. This codes for CSVATGGYGYTF.

This chain's CDR3 is CASSERVAGDSYQETQYF. CDR3 nucleotide sequence: TGTGCCAGCAGTGAAAGGGTAGCGGGGGACTCCTACCAAGAGACCCAGTACTTC. The V and J genes are TRBV2 and TRBJ2-5; 9 nucleotides match TRBD2. CDR3 length equals 18 residues. Germline CDR1 and CDR2: SNHLY and FYNNEI. With 2 bases clipped from V and 0 bases from J, the junction kept 10 bases outside the gene matches.

The chain employs TRBV3-1 (or the pseudogene TRBV3-2) and TRBJ2-1; D unclear. Trimming pared 2 bases from V and 10 bases from J, leaving 9 bases between. The CDR3 extends over 12 amino acids. CDR1 and CDR2 from the germline V gene are LGHDT and YNNKEL (reference sequence). The CDR3 coding sequence is TGTGCCAGCAGCCAACTCCCCCGGGAGCAGTTCTTC. Its protein is CASSQLPREQFF.

This clone came up once. The rearrangement links TRBV5-1 to TRBJ1-1; a weak D match, TRBD1 (5 bases). In germline, CDR1 is SGHRS, CDR2 YFSETQ. V was trimmed by 1 base and J by 1 base, leaving 11 bases between them. The CDR3 has 15 residues. In nucleotides, the CDR3 is TGCGCCAGCAGCTTGCCGACTGACAGGAACACTGAAGCTTTCTTT. As protein: CASSLPTDRNTEAFF.

The J gene is TRBJ1-3, the V gene TRBV11-2; 8 bases line up with TRBD1. The V and J ends lost 1 base and 7 bases, in that order; junction bases with no gene match: 6. Germline CDR1 and CDR2: SGHAT and FQNNGV. There are 15 residues in the CDR3. The CDR3 DNA reads TGTGCCAGCAGCTTAGTGGGGACAGGTGTTAACACCATATATTTT. This sequence encodes CASSLVGTGVNTIYF.

The chain recombines TRBV5-5 with TRBJ1-2, with 9 bases fitting TRBD1. V was clipped by 4 bases and J by 8 bases; unmatched bases: 6. This CDR3 is built from 13 residues. The V gene's germline CDR1 is SGHKS and CDR2 YYEKEE (reference sequence). The CDR3: CASSRRTGEGYTF. The DNA of the CDR3 is TGTGCCAGCAGCCGACGGACAGGGGAAGGCTACACCTTC.